A single sample is the source of the 27 T cell receptor beta chains below, sequenced in a study of Ad26.COV2.S vaccination and SARS-CoV-2 variants. TCRdb's copy holds only in-frame clones and misses some; the assay was immunoSEQ multiplex PCR. Of roughly 500,000 clones listed, 89% are singletons. Indicated treatment: around 19 received Ad26.COV2.S at low or high dose, single or two shots; roughly 5 received placebo; per-sample allocation not given. After the first vaccine or placebo injection, samples were drawn on day 63. Specimen: peripheral blood, collected in a trial of Ad26.COV2.S vaccine versus placebo. All receptors come from a person aged 18-65 years who received the Ad26.COV2.S COVID-19 vaccine or a placebo.

The chain combines TRBV5-6 with TRBJ2-7; TRBD1 matches at 8 bases. Trimming cost V 1 base and J 0 bases; bases outside gene matches: 9. Germline V gene data show CDR1 as SGHDT and CDR2 as YYEEEE. The CDR3 runs to 17 residues. This chain's CDR3 is CASSLFGGQESSYEQYV. The CDR3 DNA reads as TGTGCCAGCAGCTTGTTTGGGGGACAGGAGAGCTCCTACGAGCAGTACGTC.

The V gene is TRBV9, the J gene TRBJ2-5; D gene ambiguous. CDR3 length: 14 amino acids. Trimming removed 0 bases from V and 2 bases from J, with 8 bases in between. CDR1 is SGDLS and CDR2 is YYNGEE in the germline V gene. CDR3 residues: CASSVGVRQETQYF. CDR3 DNA: TGTGCCAGCAGCGTAGGGGTCAGGCAAGAGACCCAGTACTTC. The complete variable domain, with remaining parts taken from reference TRBV9 and TRBJ2-5, reads DSGVTQTPKHLITATGQRVTLRCSPRSGDLSVYWYQQSLDQGLQFLIQYYNGEERAKGNILERFSAQQFPDLHSELNLSSLELGDSALYFCASSVGVRQETQYFGPGTRLLVL.

The CDR3 spells CASSRGSVGMGYTF. In DNA, the CDR3 is TGTGCCAGCAGCCGTGGGAGCGTGGGAATGGGCTACACCTTC. V is TRBV3-1 (or the pseudogene TRBV3-2) and J is TRBJ1-2; D is uncertain. This CDR3 is 14 amino acids long. From germline, CDR1 is LGHDT and CDR2 YNNKEL (reference sequence). The V gene lost 4 bases and the J gene lost 8 bases, with 17 bases spanning the gap.

V gene TRBV7-2 combines with J gene TRBJ1-4, with D possibly being TRBD1 (6 bases). The CDR3 is 17 amino acids. Looked up from germline, CDR1 is SGHTA and CDR2 is FQGNSA. The ends were cut back, 1 base at V and 1 base at J, with 13 bases in the middle. The CDR3 DNA follows: TGTGCCAGCAGCTTAGACAGGGAGTTAGGAACTAATGAAAAACTGTTTTTT. Encoded protein: CASSLDRELGTNEKLFF.

The genes are TRBV7-2 and TRBJ1-6, with D perhaps matching TRBD1 (6 bases). CDR3 length equals 15 residues. Trimming removed 2 bases from V and 9 bases from J, with 14 bases in between. The germline V gene encodes CDR1 SGHTA and CDR2 FQGNSA. CDR3 coding DNA: TGTGCCAGCAGCTTATGGGGGGCGCTACCTTCACCCCTCCACTTT. It yields the protein CASSLWGALPSPLHF.

This chain uses TRBV5-6 with TRBJ2-3; either TRBD1 or TRBD2 may supply D (5 bases each). CDR1 and CDR2 (germline): SGHDT, YYEEEE. The CDR3 loop spans 18 amino acids. V gave up 3 bases and J gave up 0 bases, with 20 bases separating them. CDR3 sequence (DNA): TGTGCCAGCAGCTCCCGGGGCTTCTCAGGACCTAGCACAGATACGCAGTATTTT. It yields the protein CASSSRGFSGPSTDTQYF.

V usage is TRBV28 and J usage is TRBJ1-4; TRBD1 might be the D (6 bases). V was pared by 8 bases and J by 6 bases, with 19 bases between. Germline values: CDR1 MDHEN, CDR2 SYDVKM. The CDR3 runs 15 residues. The CDR3 region is CASQGHEGGDEKLFF. CDR3 bases: TGTGCCAGCCAGGGGCATGAGGGGGGGGATGAAAAACTGTTTTTT.

The chain has TRBV28 and TRBJ2-7, with 8 bases fitting TRBD1. Germline CDR1 reads MDHEN; CDR2 reads SYDVKM. V dropped 3 bases and J dropped 5; count of bases not matched to a gene: 6. CDR3 size: 14 residues. CDR3 amino acids: CASSLAGGLNEQYF. CDR3 DNA: TGTGCCAGCAGTTTGGCAGGGGGCCTCAACGAGCAGTACTTC.

The chain links TRBV2 to TRBJ1-2; TRBD1 matches at 9 bases. The germline gives CDR1 SNHLY, CDR2 FYNNEI. This CDR3 has 14 amino acids. J was trimmed by 4 bases and V by 7 bases; bases with no gene match: 7. CDR3: CASTRQGVGYGYTF. The CDR3 bases are TGTGCCAGCACCAGACAGGGGGTAGGCTATGGCTACACCTTC.

The rearrangement links TRBV3-1 (or the pseudogene TRBV3-2) to TRBJ2-7; 12 nucleotides agree with TRBD1. V gave up 4 bases and J gave up 4 bases; unmatched junction bases: 14. The CDR3 runs to 18 residues. Germline-derived CDR1 and CDR2 are LGHDT and YNNKEL (reference sequence). CDR3 DNA: TGTGCCAGCAGCCGTTCCCGGGACAGGGGGCGTAGTAAATACGAGCAGTACGTC. Encoded protein: CASSRSRDRGRSKYEQYV.

This clone was found once. The rearrangement joins TRBV6-1 to TRBJ2-3, with 7 nucleotides matching TRBD1. The J segment lost 0 bases and the V segment lost 3 bases, leaving 6 bases of the junction unmatched. Germline lookup yields CDR1 MNHNS and CDR2 SASEGT. CDR3 length equals 16 residues. DNA of the CDR3: TGTGCCAGCAGTGAGGGAACAGGGGTTAGCACAGATACGCAGTATTTT. It yields the protein CASSEGTGVSTDTQYF.

This clone was seen only once. This chain uses TRBV29-1 with TRBJ2-5, with D possibly being TRBD1 (6 bases). From germline, CDR1 is SQVTM and CDR2 ANQGSEA. The CDR3 totals 13 residues. The V end was cut by 4 bases, the J end by 6 bases, with 15 bases between. DNA for the CDR3: TGCAGCGTTGCCCCGACAGGTAGCAAGACCCAGTACTTC. It yields the protein CSVAPTGSKTQYF.

The chain combines TRBV7-6 with TRBJ2-7, with unresolved D. This CDR3 has 9 residues. The germline V gene has CDR1 SGHVS and CDR2 FNYEAQ. The CDR3, as DNA: TGTGCCAGCAGCTTAGGTCCGGGCGTC. Amino acids: CASSLGPGV.

This clone occurred a few times. The V call is TRBV4-2, the J call TRBJ2-2; the D gene is possibly TRBD2 (5 bases). The CDR3 length is 15 residues. In germline, CDR1 is LGHNA, CDR2 YNFKEQ. V lost 3 bases and J 4 bases, leaving 12 bases between the germline ends. The CDR3 DNA follows: TGTGCCAGCAGCCAGGAGCGGCTCTCCACCGGGGAGCTGTTTTTT. It specifies CASSQERLSTGELFF.

The chain couples TRBV3-1 (or the pseudogene TRBV3-2) to TRBJ2-2, with D uncertain. CDR1 is LGHDT and CDR2 is YNNKEL in the germline V gene (reference sequence). This CDR3 has 14 residues. V lost 3 bases to trimming and J lost 4 bases, with 9 bases between them. The CDR3 loop reads CASSQWVSTGELFF. CDR3 nucleotides: TGTGCCAGCAGCCAGTGGGTATCCACCGGGGAGCTGTTTTTT.

The chain couples TRBV9 to TRBJ2-3, with TRBD2 identical over 8 bases. V lost 2 bases to trimming and J lost 3 bases; unmatched junction nucleotides: 14. In germline, CDR1 is SGDLS, CDR2 YYNGEE. CDR3 size: 18 residues. CDR3: CASSVLISGDPGTDTQYF. In DNA, the CDR3 is TGTGCCAGCAGCGTTCTGATTAGCGGGGACCCGGGGACAGATACGCAGTATTTT.

V is TRBV11-2 and J is TRBJ1-1; D may be TRBD1 (6 bases). The CDR3 runs 12 residues. Trimming stripped 11 bases from V and 4 bases from J, with 14 bases between. In germline, CDR1 is SGHAT, CDR2 FQNNGV. The DNA for the CDR3 is TGTGCCGGCCGAGGGGGGGGCACTGAAGCTTTCTTT. It specifies CAGRGGGTEAFF.

The genes are TRBV6-2 or TRBV6-3 and TRBJ2-7, with 8 nucleotides matching TRBD1. The CDR3 contains 16 residues. J gave up 0 bases and V 6 bases, and 10 bases lay outside the gene matches. Germline CDR1 MNHEY, CDR2 SVGEGT. The CDR3 region has the DNA TGTGCCAGCAGCACTCCGGACAGGGTGAGCTCCTACGAGCAGTACTTC. It encodes CASSTPDRVSSYEQYF.

The chain employs TRBV28 and TRBJ2-1; 14 bases agree with TRBD2. The germline V gene has CDR1 MDHEN and CDR2 SYDVKM. Germline trimming cut 5 bases from V and 7 bases from J; bases unmatched to any gene: 4. This CDR3 comprises 15 residues. The DNA for the CDR3 is TGTGCCAGCAGTGTGGGACTAGCGGGAGAGAATGAGCAGTTCTTC. This codes for CASSVGLAGENEQFF.

The V and J genes are TRBV5-1 and TRBJ1-4; 9 nucleotides align to TRBD1. The CDR3 extends over 15 amino acids. Trimming at V came to 4 bases and at J to 6 bases, leaving 7 bases not matched to a gene. Germline-derived CDR1 and CDR2 are SGHRS and YFSETQ. The CDR3 sequence: CASSPLTGGYEKLFF. The CDR3 DNA reads as TGCGCCAGCAGCCCTTTGACAGGGGGTTATGAAAAACTGTTTTTT.

The genes are TRBV15 and TRBJ2-5, with 8 nucleotides matching TRBD2. CDR1 LNHNV and CDR2 YYDKDF come from the germline V gene (reference sequence). V trimming: 5 bases; J trimming: 7 bases; junction bases outside the gene matches: 6. The CDR3 is made up of 13 amino acids. The CDR3 loop is CATSRGGQVTQYF. The CDR3, as DNA: TGTGCCACCAGCCGCGGGGGGCAGGTGACCCAGTACTTC.

J is TRBJ2-1 and V is TRBV9; D is possibly TRBD2 (6 bases). The length of the CDR3 is 17 residues. Germline CDR1 reads SGDLS; CDR2 reads YYNGEE. The V end was cut by 0 bases, the J end by 7 bases, with 20 bases between. The CDR3, as DNA: TGTGCCAGCAGCGTAGGGGTCCGGGGACTGGGCGTGAATGAGCAGTTCTTC. Protein product: CASSVGVRGLGVNEQFF.

The V call is TRBV7-8, the J call TRBJ2-1; D unclear. The CDR3 contains 12 residues. Germline lookup yields CDR1 SGHVS and CDR2 FQNEAQ. Trimming pared 0 bases from V and 10 bases from J, leaving 7 bases between. The CDR3, as DNA: TGTGCCAGCAGCTTAGCTAGTGACGAGCAGTTCTTC. This codes for CASSLASDEQFF.

This clone came up once. This chain uses TRBV6-2 or TRBV6-3 with TRBJ2-1; 7 positions match TRBD2. Germline V gene lookup returns CDR1 MNHEY and CDR2 SVGEGT. V was pared by 6 bases and J by 9 bases, with 17 bases of the junction left unmatched. The CDR3 spans 16 residues. The CDR3 region has the DNA TGTGCCAGCAGCTTCTTGGGGCGGGAGAGTCGTGTTGAGCAGTTCTTC. This translates into CASSFLGRESRVEQFF.

This chain joins TRBV9 and TRBJ2-2; D gene unclear. The CDR3 is made up of 13 amino acids. V dropped 1 base and J dropped 5 bases, with 6 bases sitting between them. Germline V CDR1 and CDR2: SGDLS, YYNGEE. The CDR3 nucleotides are TGTGCCAGCAGCGTACTGGGGACCGGGGAGCTGTTTTTT. This gives the protein CASSVLGTGELFF. The entire variable domain, with the rest obtained from reference TRBV9 and TRBJ2-2, is as follows: DSGVTQTPKHLITATGQRVTLRCSPRSGDLSVYWYQQSLDQGLQFLIQYYNGEERAKGNILERFSAQQFPDLHSELNLSSLELGDSALYFCASSVLGTGELFFGEGSRLTVL.

The V call is TRBV5-1, the J call TRBJ2-3; possibly TRBD1 for D (6 bases). Germline V gives CDR1 SGHRS, CDR2 YFSETQ. This CDR3 region has 15 residues. The V end lost 8 bases, the J end lost 0 bases, and 16 bases lay between the germline ends. The CDR3 here is CASLRGAPSTDTQYF. Here the CDR3 DNA reads TGCGCCAGTCTCAGGGGAGCCCCCAGCACAGATACGCAGTATTTT.

The chain joins TRBV6-5 to TRBJ1-6; D is ambiguous. The CDR3 is 15 residues long. Trimming took off 8 bases at V and 9 bases at J, with 20 bases between the two ends. The germline gives CDR1 MNHEY, CDR2 SVGAGI. The CDR3 sequence: CASRDKPGKGSPLHF. CDR3 DNA sequence: TGTGCCAGCCGAGACAAACCCGGGAAGGGTTCACCCCTCCACTTT.